The next 9 T cell receptor beta chains were all read from a single sample in a study of OX40 agonist ivuxolimab in advanced cancers. The table came from immunoSEQ multiplex PCR; TCRdb's copy has only in-frame clones and leaves some out. The sample lists 35,000 to 40,000 clones; around 82% were seen once. The sequencing used CD4+ or CD8+ T cells sorted from blood, collected in a trial of the OX40 agonist ivuxolimab. These receptors were obtained from an adult with an advanced solid tumor such as melanoma, head and neck, liver or kidney cancer.

This sequence joins TRBV6-5 and TRBJ2-3; 7 nucleotides line up with TRBD2. The CDR3 covers 14 residues. Germline values: CDR1 MNHEY, CDR2 SVGAGI. Trimming cost V 7 bases and J 0 bases; bases outside gene matches: 4. The CDR3 nucleotides are TGTGCCAGCAATAGAGCGGGGAGCACAGATACGCAGTATTTT. Protein product: CASNRAGSTDTQYF.

This clone is deemed medium-sized. The genes are TRBV29-1 and TRBJ2-2, with D perhaps assigned TRBD1 or TRBD2 (6 bases each). With 2 bases removed from V and 7 bases from J, the gap between germline ends came to 14 bases. This CDR3 has 14 residues. In germline, CDR1 is SQVTM, CDR2 ANQGSEA. In DNA form, the CDR3 reads TGCAGCGTTGAACGGGGGCGGTATGGCGGGGAGCTGTTTTTT. Amino acid sequence: CSVERGRYGGELFF.

This clone was observed once. The chain employs TRBV7-9 and TRBJ2-3; D uncertain. Germline V gene sequence: CDR1 SEHNR, CDR2 FQNEAQ (reference sequence). The CDR3 has 12 residues. V shed 5 bases and J shed 5 bases, with 8 bases lying between them. The CDR3 loop reads CASSALGDTQYF. The DNA of the CDR3 is TGTGCCAGCAGCGCCCTAGGAGATACGCAGTATTTT.

This chain connects TRBV5-4 to TRBJ2-5; no definite D call. The germline gives CDR1 SGHNT, CDR2 YYREEE (reference sequence). This CDR3 is 14 amino acids long. Trimming pared 1 base from V and 1 base from J, leaving 8 bases between. The CDR3 sequence: CASSLRVSQETQYF. As DNA, the CDR3 is TGTGCCAGCAGCTTGAGGGTCAGCCAAGAGACCCAGTACTTC.

J is TRBJ1-3 and V is TRBV11-2, with 10 bases aligning to TRBD1. V trimming: 5 bases; J trimming: 8 bases; junction bases outside the gene matches: 3. This CDR3 has 13 residues. The V gene's germline CDR1 is SGHAT and CDR2 FQNNGV. CDR3 sequence (DNA): TGTGCCAGCAGCCCCGGACAGGGGGACACCATATATTTT. Translated: CASSPGQGDTIYF.

The V gene is TRBV5-4, the J gene TRBJ2-7, with 7 bases identical to TRBD1. Germline loops: CDR1 SGHNT, CDR2 YYREEE (reference sequence). CDR3 length: 13 residues. J lost 4 bases, V lost 4 bases, and 5 bases had no gene match. CDR3 loop: CASSRDRLYEQYF. The CDR3 DNA reads TGTGCCAGCAGCCGGGACAGACTTTACGAGCAGTACTTC.

The genes are TRBV11-2 and TRBJ2-7, with 11 bases matching TRBD2. The germline gives CDR1 SGHAT, CDR2 FQNNGV. CDR3 length: 16 residues. V trimming: 5 bases; J trimming: 9 bases; junction bases outside the gene matches: 15. In nucleotides, the CDR3 is TGTGCCAGCAGCATCGGCCCTAGCGGGGGGAAGCTACGGCAGTACTTC. Amino acids: CASSIGPSGGKLRQYF.

The rearrangement uses TRBV7-2 and TRBJ2-1; D unclear. CDR1 SGHTA and CDR2 FQGNSA come from the germline V gene. V shed 4 bases and J shed 0 bases, with 10 bases lying between them. CDR3 length: 15 amino acids. The CDR3 is CASSWSQGSYNEQFF. Written as DNA, the CDR3 is TGTGCCAGCAGCTGGTCACAAGGCTCCTACAATGAGCAGTTCTTC. Looking up the rest from reference TRBV7-2 and TRBJ2-1 gives the full variable domain: GAGVSQSPSNKVTEKGKDVELRCDPISGHTALYWYRQSLGQGLEFLIYFQGNSAPDKSGLPSDRFSAERTGGSVSTLTIQRTQQEDSAVYLCASSWSQGSYNEQFFGPGTRLTVL.

V usage is TRBV29-1 and J usage is TRBJ1-2, with 7 bases identical to TRBD1. Germline V gene lookup returns CDR1 SQVTM and CDR2 ANQGSEA. CDR3 length equals 12 residues. V lost 6 bases to trimming and J lost 3 bases; unmatched junction nucleotides: 4. The chain's CDR3 is CSVGQVDYGYTF. CDR3 DNA: TGCAGCGTCGGACAGGTTGACTATGGCTACACCTTC.